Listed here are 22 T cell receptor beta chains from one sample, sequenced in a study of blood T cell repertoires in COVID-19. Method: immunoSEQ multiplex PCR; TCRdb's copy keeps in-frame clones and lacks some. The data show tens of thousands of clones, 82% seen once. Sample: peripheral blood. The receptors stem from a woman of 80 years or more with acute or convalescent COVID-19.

CDR3 residues: CASRRDYSHQQETQYF. The CDR3 coding sequence is TGTGCCAGCCGCCGGGACTACTCACATCAGCAAGAGACCCAGTACTTC. The chain links TRBV5-4 to TRBJ2-5; 7 bases are a match to TRBD2. V lost 7 bases, J lost 2 bases, and 14 bases stayed unmatched. The CDR3 loop spans 16 amino acids. Germline CDR1 is SGHNT and CDR2 is YYREEE (reference sequence).

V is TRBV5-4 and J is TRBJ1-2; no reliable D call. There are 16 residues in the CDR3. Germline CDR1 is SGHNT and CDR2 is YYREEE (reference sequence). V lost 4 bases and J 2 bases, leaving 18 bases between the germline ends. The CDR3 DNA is TGTGCCAGCAGCCCCGGACTCCTTCCGCGGAACTATGGCTACACCTTC. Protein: CASSPGLLPRNYGYTF.

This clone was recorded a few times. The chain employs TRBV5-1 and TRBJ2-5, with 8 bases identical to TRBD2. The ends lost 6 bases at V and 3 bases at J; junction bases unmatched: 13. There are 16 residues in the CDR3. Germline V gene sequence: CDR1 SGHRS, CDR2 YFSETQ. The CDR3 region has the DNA TGCGCCAGCAATCAACGCGGGACTAGTGAAAAAGAGACCCAGTACTTC. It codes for CASNQRGTSEKETQYF.

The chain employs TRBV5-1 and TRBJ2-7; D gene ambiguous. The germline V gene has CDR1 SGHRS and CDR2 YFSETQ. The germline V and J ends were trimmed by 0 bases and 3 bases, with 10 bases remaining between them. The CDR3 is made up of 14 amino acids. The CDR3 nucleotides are TGCGCCAGCAGCTTGGACCCAGGAAACTACGAGCAGTACTTC. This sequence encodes CASSLDPGNYEQYF.

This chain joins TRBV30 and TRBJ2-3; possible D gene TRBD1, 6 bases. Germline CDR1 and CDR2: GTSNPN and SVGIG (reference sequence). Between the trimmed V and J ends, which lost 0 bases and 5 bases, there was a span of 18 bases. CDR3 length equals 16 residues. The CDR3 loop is CAWSVRDLTGKDTQYF. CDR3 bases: TGTGCCTGGAGTGTACGAGACCTAACAGGGAAAGATACGCAGTATTTT.

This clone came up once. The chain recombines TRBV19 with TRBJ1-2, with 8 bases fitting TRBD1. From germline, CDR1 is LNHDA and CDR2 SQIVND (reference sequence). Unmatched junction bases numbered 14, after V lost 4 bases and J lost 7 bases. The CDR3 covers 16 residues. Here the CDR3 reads CASSRQTRTGTSGYTF. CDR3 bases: TGTGCCAGTAGTAGGCAAACCAGGACAGGGACGAGTGGCTACACCTTC.

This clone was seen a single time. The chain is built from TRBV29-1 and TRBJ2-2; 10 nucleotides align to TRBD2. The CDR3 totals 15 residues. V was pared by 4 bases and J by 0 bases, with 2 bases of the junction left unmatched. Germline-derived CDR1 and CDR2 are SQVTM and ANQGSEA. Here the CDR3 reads CSVGTSGANTGELFF. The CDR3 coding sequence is TGCAGCGTTGGCACTAGCGGGGCGAACACCGGGGAGCTGTTTTTT.

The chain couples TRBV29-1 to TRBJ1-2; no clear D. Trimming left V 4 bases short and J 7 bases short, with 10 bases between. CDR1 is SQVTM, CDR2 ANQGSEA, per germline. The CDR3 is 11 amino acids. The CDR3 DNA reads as TGCAGCGTTGGCCGAGGGCCTGGCTACACCTTC. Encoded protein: CSVGRGPGYTF.

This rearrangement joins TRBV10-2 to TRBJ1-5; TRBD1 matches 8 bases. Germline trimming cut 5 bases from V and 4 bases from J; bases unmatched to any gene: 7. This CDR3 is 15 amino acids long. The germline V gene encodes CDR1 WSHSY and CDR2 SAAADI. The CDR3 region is CASSQPQGGNQPQHF. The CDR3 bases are TGCGCCAGCAGTCAGCCACAGGGGGGTAATCAGCCCCAGCATTTT.

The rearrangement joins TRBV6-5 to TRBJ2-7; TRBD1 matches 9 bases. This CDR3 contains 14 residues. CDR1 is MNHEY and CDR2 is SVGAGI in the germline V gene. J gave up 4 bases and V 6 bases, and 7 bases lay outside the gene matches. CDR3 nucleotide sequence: TGTGCCAGCAGGAGAGGGACAGGGAGGTACGAGCAGTACTTC. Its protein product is CASRRGTGRYEQYF.

The CDR3 DNA reads TGCGCCAGCAGCGCGGGACAGGGTCTGAACACCGGGGAGCTGTTTTTT. Its protein product is CASSAGQGLNTGELFF. J is TRBJ2-2 and V is TRBV5-1; 9 positions match TRBD1. Trimming at V came to 4 bases and at J to 1 base, leaving 5 bases not matched to a gene. CDR1 is SGHRS and CDR2 is YFSETQ in the germline V gene. CDR3 length: 16 amino acids.

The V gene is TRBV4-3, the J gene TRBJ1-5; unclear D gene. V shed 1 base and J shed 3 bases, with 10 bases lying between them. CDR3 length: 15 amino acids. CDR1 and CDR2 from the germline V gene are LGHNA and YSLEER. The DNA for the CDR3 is TGCGCCAGCAGCCAAGGTCTGCGGTACAATCAGCCCCAGCATTTT. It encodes CASSQGLRYNQPQHF.

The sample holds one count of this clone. DNA for the CDR3: TGTGCCAGCAGCAACGGGACAGCCCCAGGGCCCCAGCATTTT. The encoded protein is CASSNGTAPGPQHF. The chain combines TRBV11-2 with TRBJ1-5; 7 nucleotides line up with TRBD1. Germline-derived CDR1 and CDR2 are SGHAT and FQNNGV. J lost 9 bases, V lost 5 bases, and 10 bases had no gene match. CDR3 size: 14 residues.

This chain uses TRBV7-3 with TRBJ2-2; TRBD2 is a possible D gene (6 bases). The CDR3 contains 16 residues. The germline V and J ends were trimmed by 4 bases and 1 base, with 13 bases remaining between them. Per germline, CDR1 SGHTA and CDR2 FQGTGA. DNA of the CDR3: TGTGCCAGCAGCTCCGGGACTTTTCGGAACACCGGGGAGCTGTTTTTT. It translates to CASSSGTFRNTGELFF.

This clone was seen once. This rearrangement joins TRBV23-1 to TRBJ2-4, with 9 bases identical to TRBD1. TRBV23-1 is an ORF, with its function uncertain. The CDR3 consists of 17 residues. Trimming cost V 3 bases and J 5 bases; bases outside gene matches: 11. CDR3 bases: TGCGCCAGCAGTCAGTCACCCCTGGGACAGGGAGAAAACATTCAGTACTTC. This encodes CASSQSPLGQGENIQYF.

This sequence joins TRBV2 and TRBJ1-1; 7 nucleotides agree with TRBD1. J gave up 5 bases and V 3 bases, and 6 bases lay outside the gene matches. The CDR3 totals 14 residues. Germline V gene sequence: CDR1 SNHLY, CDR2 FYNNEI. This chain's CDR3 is CASSEGRGKTEAFF. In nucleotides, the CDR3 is TGTGCCAGCAGTGAGGGCAGGGGGAAGACTGAAGCTTTCTTT. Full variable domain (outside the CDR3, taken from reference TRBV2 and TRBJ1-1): EPEVTQTPSHQVTQMGQEVILRCVPISNHLYFYWYRQILGQKVEFLVSFYNNEISEKSEIFDDQFSVERPDGSNFTLKIRSTKLEDSAMYFCASSEGRGKTEAFFGQGTRLTVV.

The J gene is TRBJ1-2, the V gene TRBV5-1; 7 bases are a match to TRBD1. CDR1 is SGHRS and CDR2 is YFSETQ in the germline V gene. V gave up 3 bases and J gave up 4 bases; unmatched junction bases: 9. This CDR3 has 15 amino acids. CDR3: CASSSRDSRVYGYTF. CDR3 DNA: TGCGCCAGCAGCTCACGGGACAGCAGAGTCTATGGCTACACCTTC.

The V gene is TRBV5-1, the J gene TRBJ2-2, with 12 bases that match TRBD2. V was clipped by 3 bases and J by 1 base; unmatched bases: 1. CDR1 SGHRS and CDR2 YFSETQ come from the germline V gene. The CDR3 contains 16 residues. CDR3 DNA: TGCGCCAGCAGCTCGGGACTAGCGGGGAACACCGGGGAGCTGTTTTTT. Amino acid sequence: CASSSGLAGNTGELFF.

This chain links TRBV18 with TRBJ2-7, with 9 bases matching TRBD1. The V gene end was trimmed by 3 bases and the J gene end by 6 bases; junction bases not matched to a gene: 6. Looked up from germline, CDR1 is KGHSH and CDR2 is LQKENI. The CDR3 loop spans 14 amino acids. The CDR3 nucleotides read TGTGCCAGCTCACCGGGGACAGGGCGCAGCGAGCAGTACTTC. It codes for CASSPGTGRSEQYF.

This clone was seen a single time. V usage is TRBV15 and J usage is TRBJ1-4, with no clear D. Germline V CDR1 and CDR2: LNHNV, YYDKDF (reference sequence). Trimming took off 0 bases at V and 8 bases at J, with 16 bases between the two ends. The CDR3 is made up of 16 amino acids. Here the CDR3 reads CATSRDSVPRREKLFF. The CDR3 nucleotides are TGTGCCACCAGCAGAGATAGCGTCCCCCGGAGAGAAAAACTGTTTTTT.

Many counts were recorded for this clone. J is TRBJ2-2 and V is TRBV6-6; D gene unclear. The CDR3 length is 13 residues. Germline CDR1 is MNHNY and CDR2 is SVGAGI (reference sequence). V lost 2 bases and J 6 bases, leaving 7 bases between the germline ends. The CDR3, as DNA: TGTGCCAGCAGTTACGACTGGGCCGGGGAGCTGTTTTTT. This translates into CASSYDWAGELFF.

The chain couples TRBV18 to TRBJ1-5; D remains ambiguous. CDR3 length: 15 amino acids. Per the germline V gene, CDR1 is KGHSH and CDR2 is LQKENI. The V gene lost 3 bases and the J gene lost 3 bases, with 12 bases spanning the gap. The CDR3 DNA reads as TGTGCCAGCTCACCCAACCGGGTCCCCAATCAGCCCCAGCATTTT. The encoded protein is CASSPNRVPNQPQHF.